This is a list of T cell receptor beta chains from one sample in a study of T cells in Graves' hyperthyroidism and ophthalmopathy. One entry per CDR3 protein results from TCRdb running MiXCR on the multiplex PCR reads. The sample includes 800,000 or so distinct CDR3 sequences, more than 30% of them seen just once. Sequenced sample: blood. The receptors were sampled from a man younger than 35 with Graves' hyperthyroidism. Both conserved end residues are part of each CDR3. A D gene is named only where the DNA matches it firmly. A clone size is listed for some rows: how often the clone was seen (once, few, many), or a class if it is expanded.

J | V | D | size | CDR3 | DNA
TRBJ2-7 | TRBV19 | NA | many | CASSSFDGTYEQYF | TGTGCCAGTAGTTCCTTCGACGGAACCTACGAGCAGTACTTC
TRBJ2-7 | TRBV7-9 | TRBD1 | few | CASSSRDRADREQYF | TGTGCCAGCAGCTCGAGGGACAGGGCGGATAGAGAGCAGTACTTC
TRBJ1-1 | TRBV4-1 | NA | many | CASSQDWSLNTEAFF | TGCGCCAGCAGCCAAGATTGGTCCTTGAACACTGAAGCTTTCTTT
TRBJ1-1 | TRBV19 | NA | NA | CASSIWGPVGQTEAFF | TGTGCCAGTAGTATATGGGGACCCGTTGGACAAACTGAAGCTTTCTTT
TRBJ1-5 | TRBV2 | NA | NA | CASSGTTEGQPQHF | TGTGCCAGCAGTGGGACAACCGAGGGTCAGCCCCAGCATTTT
TRBJ1-4 | TRBV9 | TRBD1 | many | CASSAAGTGYEKLFF | TGTGCCAGCAGCGCCGCCGGGACAGGGTATGAAAAACTGTTTTTT
TRBJ1-5 | TRBV20-1 | NA | many | CSARVLSNQPQHF | TGCAGTGCCCGGGTCCTTAGCAATCAGCCCCAGCATTTT
TRBJ2-7 | TRBV9 | NA | few | CASSEGSNSYEQYF | TGTGCCAGCAGCGAGGGGTCCAACTCCTACGAGCAGTACTTC
TRBJ1-2 | TRBV29-1 | NA | few | CSVEVGDGRGYTF | TGCAGCGTTGAAGTGGGGGACGGGAGAGGCTACACCTTC
TRBJ2-2 | TRBV10-3 | NA | many | CAIMGVTGELFF | TGTGCCATCATGGGCGTTACCGGGGAGCTGTTTTTT
TRBJ1-1 | TRBV4-2 | NA | once | CASSQEFVGFLNTEAFF | TGTGCCAGCAGCCAAGAGTTCGTCGGATTTTTGAACACTGAAGCTTTCTTT
TRBJ2-7 | TRBV7-9 | NA | NA | CASSHIPGQQYF | TGTGCCAGCAGCCATATTCCGGGACAGCAGTACTTC
TRBJ2-5 | TRBV20-1 | NA | NA | CSASNRETKTQYF | TGCAGTGCCTCGAACAGGGAAACGAAGACCCAGTACTTC
TRBJ2-7 | TRBV14 | NA | few | CASSQDLLAYEQYF | TGTGCCAGCAGCCAAGATCTGCTGGCCTACGAGCAGTACTTC
TRBJ2-7 | TRBV24-1 | TRBD2 | many | CATSGASGSYEQYF | TGTGCCACCAGTGGGGCTAGCGGGAGCTACGAGCAGTACTTC
TRBJ1-3 | TRBV7-9 | NA | many | CASSSATASGNTIYF | TGTGCCAGCAGCTCTGCGACTGCCTCTGGAAACACCATATATTTT
TRBJ2-5 | TRBV13 | NA | NA | CASSLDRDVQETQYF | TGTGCCAGCAGCTTAGACAGGGACGTCCAAGAGACCCAGTACTTC
TRBJ1-6 | TRBV7-9 | NA | many | CASSLDSRNSPLHF | TGTGCCAGCAGCTTAGACAGTAGGAATTCACCCCTCCACTTT
TRBJ1-1 | TRBV7-9 | NA | NA | CAISSGIAEAFF | TGTGCCATCAGTTCCGGTATCGCTGAAGCTTTCTTT
TRBJ1-1 | TRBV4-2 | TRBD1 | few | CASSLSWTGNTEAFF | TGTGCCAGCAGCCTTTCTTGGACAGGGAACACTGAAGCTTTCTTT
TRBJ1-2 | TRBV29-1 | NA | NA | CSVQGTDGYTF | TGCAGCGTTCAGGGGACGGATGGCTACACCTTC
TRBJ1-2 | TRBV5-6 | NA | NA | CASSVGVLVNYGYTF | TGTGCCAGCAGCGTTGGGGTCCTTGTAAACTATGGCTACACCTTC
TRBJ2-2 | TRBV14 | TRBD2 | NA | CASSHLVAGDTGELFF | TGTGCCAGCAGCCACTTAGTAGCGGGGGACACCGGGGAGCTGTTTTTT
TRBJ1-4 | TRBV2 | NA | few | CASSERSEYWDEKLFF | TGTGCCAGCAGTGAAAGGAGCGAGTACTGGGATGAAAAACTGTTTTTT
TRBJ1-2 | TRBV19 | NA | many | CASSLDPGDSGGYTF | TGTGCCAGTAGCCTCGACCCAGGGGATTCAGGGGGCTACACCTTC
TRBJ2-7 | TRBV27 | TRBD1 | NA | CASSLGQDHEQYF | TGTGCCAGCAGTTTAGGACAGGACCACGAGCAGTACTTC